This T cell receptor (beta chain) was captured by sequencing in a study of blood T cell repertoires in COVID-19. Turning to the study itself: The United States, Italy and Spain provided the acute and convalescent COVID-19 samples. Sources were T cells, B-cell-depleted T cells, or PBMCs; the material itself was cDNA or gDNA.

TCRdb's table, derived via immunoSEQ multiplex PCR, lists solely in-frame clones and lacks some. The repertoire holds around 180,000 clones, under 80% seen once, with around 3% in the top ten. Trimming stripped 4 bases from V and 0 bases from J, with 12 bases between. This CDR3 region has 15 residues. In germline, CDR1 is LNHDA, CDR2 SQIVND (reference sequence). This TCR came from an elderly woman with acute or convalescent COVID-19. The J gene is TRBJ1-1, the V gene TRBV19; the D gene is possibly TRBD1 (6 bases). Sequencing was carried out using peripheral blood. DNA of the CDR3: TGTGCCAGTAGTACCCTACAGGGCTTGAACACTGAAGCTTTCTTT. This codes for CASSTLQGLNTEAFF.